Shown below are 32 T cell receptor beta chains from a single sample sequenced in a study of blood T cell repertoires in COVID-19. This table comes from immunoSEQ multiplex PCR, and its TCRdb copy is limited to in-frame clones, with some not included. The sample lists around 100,000 clones; approximately 84% were seen once. The sequencing sample was made of peripheral blood. Every receptor here comes from a man in his forties with acute or convalescent COVID-19.

This chain links TRBV5-4 with TRBJ1-4; 7 nucleotides line up with TRBD1. With 3 bases clipped from V and 4 bases from J, the junction kept 3 bases outside the gene matches. This CDR3 is built from 14 residues. Germline V gene lookup returns CDR1 SGHNT and CDR2 YYREEE (reference sequence). The CDR3 here is CASSSTGDNEKLFF. CDR3 bases: TGTGCCAGCAGCTCCACAGGGGATAATGAAAAACTGTTTTTT.

The V gene is TRBV7-9, the J gene TRBJ1-2; TRBD1 agrees at 8 bases. This CDR3 spans 16 amino acids. Germline-derived CDR1 and CDR2 are SEHNR and FQNEAQ (reference sequence). Trimming removed 5 bases from V and 6 bases from J; junction bases left unmatched: 14. The CDR3 loop reads CASSPPRGGQENGYTF. CDR3 DNA: TGTGCCAGCAGCCCCCCCCGTGGGGGACAGGAAAATGGCTACACCTTC.

Written as DNA, the CDR3 is TGTGCCAGCACCGTAAAGGCGGGTCCTTACAATGAGCAGTTCTTC. It encodes CASTVKAGPYNEQFF. The chain carries TRBV27 and TRBJ2-1; tentative D call: TRBD2 (5 bases). Germline V CDR1 and CDR2: MNHEY, SMNVEV (reference sequence). The CDR3 runs to 15 residues. Trimming cost V 7 bases and J 4 bases, with 17 bases left between them.

The CDR3 protein is CASSFGLYNEKLFF. The CDR3 coding sequence is TGTGCCAGCAGCTTCGGACTTTATAATGAAAAACTGTTTTTT. The rearrangement uses TRBV7-9 and TRBJ1-4; D uncertain. The CDR3 totals 14 residues. In germline, CDR1 is SEHNR, CDR2 FQNEAQ (reference sequence). The germline V and J ends were trimmed by 3 bases and 4 bases, with 9 bases remaining between them.

The rearrangement links TRBV5-4 to TRBJ1-3; weak D call: TRBD1 (5 bases). Trimming took off 2 bases at V and 2 bases at J, with 14 bases between the two ends. CDR1 SGHNT and CDR2 YYREEE come from the germline V gene (reference sequence). The CDR3 is made up of 16 amino acids. The CDR3 DNA sequence: TGTGCCAGCAGCTTTGGGCGACAGCTCGCTGGAAACACCATATATTTT. Protein product: CASSFGRQLAGNTIYF.

The chain joins TRBV6-1 to TRBJ2-3; 8 bases are a match to TRBD2. CDR1 and CDR2 from the germline V gene are MNHNS and SASEGT. The CDR3 totals 16 residues. The V segment lost 2 bases and the J segment 6 bases; nucleotides outside the gene matches: 10. The CDR3 is CASSEYLGGGMDTQYF. For the CDR3, the DNA is TGTGCCAGCAGTGAATATTTGGGCGGGGGGATGGATACGCAGTATTTT.

The rearrangement uses TRBV15 and TRBJ1-4, with D possibly TRBD1 on 5 matching bases. CDR1 and CDR2 (germline): LNHNV, YYDKDF (reference sequence). Trimming pared 3 bases from V and 4 bases from J, leaving 15 bases between. The CDR3 consists of 16 residues. The CDR3: CATSSLRAGGNEKLFF. DNA for the CDR3: TGTGCCACCAGCAGCCTACGCGCGGGGGGTAATGAAAAACTGTTTTTT.

V usage is TRBV23-1 and J usage is TRBJ2-1; D might be TRBD1 (6 bases). TRBV23-1 is labeled an ORF, and its function is uncertain. Trimming took 6 bases from V and 6 from J, leaving 12 bases between them. The CDR3 runs 13 residues. The CDR3 sequence is CASRGHRGNEQFF. The CDR3 DNA is TGCGCCAGCAGGGGACACCGGGGCAATGAGCAGTTCTTC.

This clone was observed a handful of times. This chain uses TRBV27 with TRBJ1-1, with no clear D. The CDR3 extends over 13 amino acids. V dropped 3 bases and J dropped 2 bases, with 7 bases sitting between them. CDR1 and CDR2 from the germline V gene are MNHEY and SMNVEV (reference sequence). CDR3 DNA sequence: TGTGCCAGCAGTTTCTTTACTAACACTGAAGCTTTCTTT. This encodes CASSFFTNTEAFF.

The rearrangement links TRBV30 to TRBJ1-2; TRBD1 matches 10 bases. The V segment lost 4 bases and the J segment 7 bases; nucleotides outside the gene matches: 12. Germline V lookup: CDR1 GTSNPN, CDR2 SVGIG (reference sequence). The CDR3 is 15 residues long. This CDR3 reads CAWNYPPGQGSGYTF. As DNA, the CDR3 is TGTGCCTGGAACTACCCACCGGGACAGGGGTCTGGCTACACCTTC.

This chain joins TRBV5-1 and TRBJ1-3; D possibly corresponds to TRBD1 (6 bases). Germline CDR1 SGHRS, CDR2 YFSETQ. Between the trimmed V and J ends, which lost 4 bases and 6 bases, there was a span of 17 bases. The CDR3 has 15 amino acids. CDR3 protein: CASSVKTGGTNTIYF. For the CDR3, the DNA is TGCGCCAGCAGCGTAAAGACAGGTGGCACAAACACCATATATTTT.

This clone has just one count. The V and J genes are TRBV3-1 (or the pseudogene TRBV3-2) and TRBJ1-2; 8 bases align to TRBD1. CDR1 and CDR2 from the germline V gene are LGHDT and YNNKEL (reference sequence). The V segment lost 3 bases and the J segment 5 bases; nucleotides outside the gene matches: 8. The CDR3 has 15 residues. The CDR3 spells CASSQGLQGAYGYTF. The CDR3 DNA reads as TGTGCCAGCAGCCAGGGTTTGCAGGGGGCATATGGCTACACCTTC.

The J gene is TRBJ1-2, the V gene TRBV5-6, with D possibly matching TRBD1 (5 bases). Trimming stripped 6 bases from V and 7 bases from J, with 10 bases between. The germline CDR1 and CDR2 sequences are SGHDT and YYEEEE. The CDR3 is 11 amino acids. The CDR3 coding sequence is TGTGCCAGCACAGGGTCTGCTGGCTACACCTTC. It encodes CASTGSAGYTF.

V and J are TRBV10-3 and TRBJ2-1, with 7 positions matching TRBD1. J gave up 9 bases and V 9 bases, and 5 bases lay outside the gene matches. The CDR3 consists of 11 residues. Germline V lookup: CDR1 ENHRY, CDR2 SYGVKD. CDR3 nucleotide sequence: TGTGCCATAAAGGGGGCAAGTGAGCAGTTCTTC. Its protein product is CAIKGASEQFF.

The genes are TRBV7-3 and TRBJ2-3, with 12 bases fitting TRBD1. Trimming cost V 7 bases and J 5 bases; bases outside gene matches: 13. The CDR3 is made up of 17 amino acids. Germline V CDR1 and CDR2: SGHTA, FQGTGA. The CDR3 coding sequence is TGTGCCAGCATATCTTCCGGGACAGGGGGCATGTTAGATACGCAGTATTTT. It codes for CASISSGTGGMLDTQYF.

This clone was observed a handful of times. As DNA, the CDR3 is TGTGCCAGCTCTGGGCCTAACACTGAAGCTTTCTTT. Translating it yields CASSGPNTEAFF. The J gene is TRBJ1-1, the V gene TRBV27; no clear D gene. CDR3 length equals 12 residues. Trimming took 8 bases from V and 2 from J, leaving 9 bases between them. Germline CDR1 reads MNHEY; CDR2 reads SMNVEV (reference sequence).

The rearrangement links TRBV14 to TRBJ2-2; no definite D call. Trimming removed 1 base at V and 4 bases at J, with 10 bases between. CDR1 and CDR2 from the germline V gene are SGHDN and FVKESK. The CDR3 consists of 15 residues. CDR3: CASSQVFGFTGELFF. CDR3 bases: TGTGCCAGCAGCCAAGTCTTCGGTTTCACCGGGGAGCTGTTTTTT.

V and J are TRBV18 and TRBJ2-1, with 7 bases lining up with TRBD2. The V gene's germline CDR1 is KGHSH and CDR2 LQKENI. The CDR3 sequence is 13 residues long. V was pared by 3 bases and J by 5 bases, with 1 base of the junction left unmatched. In nucleotides, the CDR3 is TGTGCCAGCTCACCGGGGACTAACAATGAGCAGTTCTTC. Its protein product is CASSPGTNNEQFF.

This rearrangement joins TRBV27 to TRBJ1-4, with D possibly matching TRBD1 (5 bases). The CDR3 covers 15 residues. Germline lookup yields CDR1 MNHEY and CDR2 SMNVEV (reference sequence). The ends were cut back, 4 bases at V and 3 bases at J, with 12 bases in the middle. This CDR3 reads CASSSLGGPNEKLFF. CDR3 DNA sequence: TGTGCCAGCAGTTCCCTCGGGGGACCTAATGAAAAACTGTTTTTT.

This clone was found once. The rearrangement joins TRBV5-5 to TRBJ2-5, with 14 nucleotides matching TRBD2. The CDR3 contains 18 residues. Trimming at V came to 0 bases and at J to 0 bases, leaving 4 bases not matched to a gene. Looked up from germline, CDR1 is SGHKS and CDR2 is YYEKEE (reference sequence). The CDR3 sequence: CASSLGAGLAGDQETQYF. The DNA for the CDR3 is TGTGCCAGCAGCTTGGGGGCGGGACTAGCGGGGGACCAAGAGACCCAGTACTTC. Drawing the rest from reference TRBV5-5 and TRBJ2-5, the complete variable domain is DAGVTQSPTHLIKTRGQQVTLRCSPISGHKSVSWYQQVLGQGPQFIFQYYEKEERGRGNFPDRFSARQFPNYSSELNVNALLLGDSALYLCASSLGAGLAGDQETQYFGPGTRLLVL.

This clone has a handful of counts. This chain joins TRBV30 and TRBJ1-5; a possible D gene is TRBD1 (6 bases). The CDR3 consists of 13 residues. CDR1 and CDR2 (germline): GTSNPN, SVGIG (reference sequence). V was clipped by 3 bases and J by 7 bases, with 13 bases between them. The CDR3 sequence: CAWSPAGAQPQHF. The CDR3 DNA reads TGTGCCTGGAGCCCGGCGGGGGCACAGCCCCAGCATTTT.

This clone appeared once. V is TRBV5-1 and J is TRBJ2-3, with TRBD1 identical over 7 bases. Germline V gene sequence: CDR1 SGHRS, CDR2 YFSETQ. After removal of 2 bases from V and 5 bases from J, the junction contained 2 bases not matched to a gene. The CDR3 length is 13 residues. This CDR3 reads CASSLQGLDTQYF. In nucleotides, the CDR3 is TGCGCCAGCAGCTTACAGGGGCTAGATACGCAGTATTTT.

The chain combines TRBV13 with TRBJ2-7, with D possibly TRBD2 on 6 matching bases. Between the trimmed V and J ends, which lost 0 bases and 0 bases, there was a span of 12 bases. CDR1 PRHDT and CDR2 FYEKMQ come from the germline V gene (reference sequence). This CDR3 is 16 amino acids long. CDR3 protein: CASSLGKLGLSYEQYF. The CDR3 region has the DNA TGTGCCAGCAGCTTAGGGAAATTGGGACTCTCCTACGAGCAGTACTTC. The full variable domain, its missing parts supplied by reference TRBV13 and TRBJ2-7, is AAGVIQSPRHLIKEKRETATLKCYPIPRHDTVYWYQQGPGQDPQFLISFYEKMQSDKGSIPDRFSAQQFSDYHSELNMSSLELGDSALYFCASSLGKLGLSYEQYFGPGTRLTVT.

This sequence joins TRBV6-1 and TRBJ2-4; D gene ambiguous. Trimming removed 2 bases at V and 8 bases at J, with 4 bases between. The CDR3 runs to 11 residues. The germline V gene has CDR1 MNHNS and CDR2 SASEGT. In DNA form, the CDR3 reads TGTGCCAGCAGTGAAAGAGACATTCAGTACTTC. This codes for CASSERDIQYF.

The gene calls are TRBV7-2 and TRBJ2-1; 10 bases are shared with TRBD1. There are 16 residues in the CDR3. With 5 bases clipped from V and 5 bases from J, the junction kept 9 bases outside the gene matches. Germline V gene lookup returns CDR1 SGHTA and CDR2 FQGNSA. CDR3 bases: TGTGCCAGCAGCGGCCTGCGGACAGGGGGGGACAATGAGCAGTTCTTC. It specifies CASSGLRTGGDNEQFF.

The rearrangement joins TRBV27 to TRBJ1-1; 8 bases line up with TRBD1. CDR1 MNHEY and CDR2 SMNVEV come from the germline V gene (reference sequence). The CDR3 covers 13 residues. Trimming cost V 3 bases and J 3 bases; bases outside gene matches: 0. The CDR3 sequence is CASSLTGDTEAFF. CDR3 DNA sequence: TGTGCCAGCAGTTTGACAGGGGACACTGAAGCTTTCTTT.

The chain couples TRBV19 to TRBJ1-1, with TRBD1 identical over 7 bases. Trimming at V came to 1 base and at J to 7 bases, leaving 6 bases not matched to a gene. The CDR3 extends over 14 amino acids. CDR1 is LNHDA and CDR2 is SQIVND in the germline V gene (reference sequence). This CDR3 is CASSIVAQGDEAFF. CDR3 sequence (DNA): TGTGCCAGTAGTATAGTAGCCCAGGGGGATGAAGCTTTCTTT. Filled out from reference TRBV19 and TRBJ1-1, the complete variable domain reads DGGITQSPKYLFRKEGQNVTLSCEQNLNHDAMYWYRQDPGQGLRLIYYSQIVNDFQKGDIAEGYSVSREKKESFPLTVTSAQKNPTAFYLCASSIVAQGDEAFFGQGTRLTVV.

J is TRBJ2-7 and V is TRBV30; possibly TRBD2 for D (5 bases). The CDR3 length is 15 residues. Germline V gene data show CDR1 as GTSNPN and CDR2 as SVGIG (reference sequence). Trimming left V 3 bases short and J 0 bases short, with 15 bases between. CDR3 protein: CAWRGLERSSYEQYF. In nucleotides, the CDR3 is TGTGCCTGGAGGGGCCTAGAGCGGAGCTCCTACGAGCAGTACTTC.

This chain joins TRBV5-1 and TRBJ2-7; the match to TRBD2 covers 8 bases. Germline V gene data show CDR1 as SGHRS and CDR2 as YFSETQ. CDR3 size: 16 residues. J was trimmed by 7 bases and V by 4 bases; bases with no gene match: 16. CDR3 bases: TGCGCCAGCAGCCTCCGGGGGGGGGCGACTACTAAAGAGCAGTACTTC. This encodes CASSLRGGATTKEQYF.

The rearrangement joins TRBV6-5 to TRBJ2-7; D might be TRBD2 (5 bases). The CDR3 totals 11 residues. The V gene lost 10 bases and the J gene lost 3 bases, with 10 bases spanning the gap. The germline CDR1 and CDR2 sequences are MNHEY and SVGAGI. The CDR3 nucleotides read TGTGCCACGCGGACTTACTACGAGCAGTACTTC. Translated: CATRTYYEQYF.

This clone was seen a handful of times. The chain carries TRBV7-8 and TRBJ2-5; D gene uncertain. Germline V gives CDR1 SGHVS, CDR2 FQNEAQ. The CDR3 loop spans 15 amino acids. V lost 5 bases to trimming and J lost 4 bases, with 17 bases between them. DNA for the CDR3: TGTGCCAGCAGCCGCTCTTTTATTTTCGGAGAGACCCAGTACTTC. This gives the protein CASSRSFIFGETQYF.

The chain carries TRBV7-9 and TRBJ1-2, with 10 positions matching TRBD1. Germline V gene lookup returns CDR1 SEHNR and CDR2 FQNEAQ (reference sequence). J gave up 5 bases and V 5 bases, and 5 bases lay outside the gene matches. This CDR3 region has 14 residues. The chain's CDR3 is CASSRTGGVYGYTF. As DNA, the CDR3 is TGTGCCAGCAGCCGGACAGGGGGAGTTTATGGCTACACCTTC.